This T cell receptor beta chain was sequenced for a study of pediatric ulcerative colitis. Notes on the study in general: Clonal expansions reduced rectal repertoire diversity in acute severe colitis.

Data came from immunoSEQ multiplex PCR; TCRdb stores just in-frame clones and leaves some out. The sample lists about 64,000 clones, 86% seen once, with about 3% in the top ten. As for this clone: Its antigen is as yet unknown.

The CDR3 is 10 residues long. The V gene's germline CDR1 is GTSNPN and CDR2 SVGIG (reference sequence). Sequencing was performed on blood. The rearrangement uses TRBV30 and TRBJ1-2; no reliable D call. The source is a boy aged 10-17 years with severe ulcerative colitis. The DNA for the CDR3 is TGTGTCTCCTACCAAGGTGGCTACACCTTC. This translates into CVSYQGGYTF.